These 20 T cell receptor beta chains originate from one sample sequenced in a study of cytomegalovirus exposure and HLA in healthy donors. PCR used 60 Vbeta primers and 13 Jbeta primers. Generated by immunoSEQ multiplex PCR, the TCRdb table keeps only in-frame clones and is missing some. The repertoire has around 270,000 clones, around 80% of them found once; the top ten carry over 0.3%. The sequencing input was PBMCs. Receptors were obtained from a girl aged 2-10 years in good health and CMV-seronegative.

V is TRBV18 and J is TRBJ2-7; tentative D call: TRBD2 (6 bases). Deletions cut 0 bases from V and 7 bases from J, with 19 bases between. The germline gives CDR1 KGHSH, CDR2 LQKENI. The CDR3 is 16 amino acids. The CDR3 sequence is CASSPPAGPTSKEQYF. In DNA form, the CDR3 reads TGTGCCAGCTCACCACCGGCGGGACCGACGTCGAAGGAGCAGTACTTC. The full variable domain, rest sourced from reference TRBV18 and TRBJ2-7, is NAGVMQNPRHLVRRRGQEARLRCSPMKGHSHVYWYRQLPEEGLKFMVYLQKENIIDESGMPKERFSAEFPKEGPSILRIQQVVRGDSAAYFCASSPPAGPTSKEQYFGPGTRLTVT.

The chain recombines TRBV7-9 with TRBJ2-1; D may be TRBD2 (6 bases). V lost 1 base and J lost 3, with 13 bases in between. This CDR3 is 16 amino acids long. CDR1 and CDR2 (germline): SEHNR, FQNEAQ (reference sequence). CDR3 sequence: CASSLVHGSSYNEQFF. CDR3 nucleotide sequence: TGTGCCAGCAGCTTAGTGCACGGGAGCAGCTACAATGAGCAGTTCTTC.

The V and J genes are TRBV27 and TRBJ2-1, with unresolved D. The CDR3 extends over 16 amino acids. The V gene lost 2 bases and the J gene lost 0 bases, with 11 bases spanning the gap. Looked up from germline, CDR1 is MNHEY and CDR2 is SMNVEV (reference sequence). Here the CDR3 reads CASSLLAQSSYNEQFF. In nucleotides, the CDR3 is TGTGCCAGCAGTTTACTTGCGCAAAGCTCCTACAATGAGCAGTTCTTC.

The chain has TRBV5-8 and TRBJ2-5, with TRBD2 identical over 11 bases. The V and J ends lost 0 bases and 3 bases, in that order; junction bases with no gene match: 7. Germline CDR1 and CDR2: SGHTS and YDEGEE. The CDR3 has 17 amino acids. The CDR3 loop reads CASSLGVAGGPKETQYF. The CDR3 region has the DNA TGTGCCAGCAGCTTGGGGGTAGCGGGAGGGCCCAAAGAGACCCAGTACTTC.

This clone was picked up one time. The J gene is TRBJ2-7, the V gene TRBV27; 9 nucleotides line up with TRBD1. The CDR3 sequence is 17 residues long. The germline CDR1 and CDR2 sequences are MNHEY and SMNVEV (reference sequence). V was pared by 2 bases and J by 0 bases, with 8 bases of the junction left unmatched. CDR3 bases: TGTGCCAGCAGTTTACTGTCCCGGACAGGGGCCTCCTACGAGCAGTACTTC. Translation gives CASSLLSRTGASYEQYF.

V gene TRBV28 combines with J gene TRBJ2-7; possible D gene TRBD2, 6 bases. Trimming removed 5 bases at V and 2 bases at J, with 22 bases between. Germline CDR1 is MDHEN and CDR2 is SYDVKM. This CDR3 is 17 amino acids long. The CDR3 spells CASSPPVRLGRTYEQYF. CDR3 in DNA: TGTGCCAGCAGTCCTCCGGTCCGCCTAGGGAGGACCTACGAGCAGTACTTC.

Concerning this clone: Because it lacks the conserved phenylalanine or tryptophan at the end, this CDR3 is likely a read error. The limits of the CDR3 on the DNA are not certain, so only TCRdb's listed CDR3 is given. The rearrangement joins TRBV6-6 to TRBJ1-1; the table's D gene call, TRBD1, was not cross checked with the DNA. Germline V CDR1 and CDR2: MNHNY, SVGAGI (reference sequence). From its first to its last residue, the CDR3 has 12 amino acids. This CDR3 reads CASSSQGAWTHK.

The chain is built from TRBV10-3 and TRBJ2-7, with 11 positions matching TRBD1. V was pared by 11 bases and J by 0 bases, with 15 bases of the junction left unmatched. The CDR3 is made up of 17 amino acids. Looked up from germline, CDR1 is ENHRY and CDR2 is SYGVKD. CDR3 in DNA: TGTGCCGCCCAACCGAACTTTGGACAGGGGGCCTCCTACGAGCAGTACTTC. Translated, it gives CAAQPNFGQGASYEQYF.

The chain employs TRBV4-1 and TRBJ2-1; 7 nucleotides match TRBD2. CDR3 length equals 17 residues. The germline CDR1 and CDR2 sequences are MGHRA and YSYEKL. J was trimmed by 2 bases and V by 0 bases; bases with no gene match: 7. CDR3 loop: CASSQDGERGAYNEQFF. As DNA, the CDR3 is TGCGCCAGCAGCCAAGACGGCGAGCGGGGAGCCTACAATGAGCAGTTCTTC.

The rearrangement joins TRBV15 to TRBJ2-5, with a tentative D call TRBD2 (6 bases). The CDR3 consists of 15 residues. Trimming removed 1 base at V and 7 bases at J, with 16 bases between. Germline-derived CDR1 and CDR2 are LNHNV and YYDKDF (reference sequence). The CDR3 nucleotides are TGTGCCACCAGCAGAGTCCCGCGGGACGGAGGGACCCAGTACTTC. It is translated as CATSRVPRDGGTQYF.

The chain has TRBV13 and TRBJ2-7; 10 nucleotides align to TRBD2. This CDR3 spans 14 amino acids. Germline CDR1 and CDR2: PRHDT and FYEKMQ (reference sequence). Unmatched junction bases numbered 6, after V lost 3 bases and J lost 7 bases. The CDR3 region is CASSFLAGAREQYF. The CDR3 DNA reads TGTGCCAGCAGCTTTCTAGCGGGAGCGCGTGAGCAGTACTTC.

V is TRBV28 and J is TRBJ1-2; weak D call: TRBD1 (5 bases). From germline, CDR1 is MDHEN and CDR2 SYDVKM. CDR3 size: 12 residues. Trimming stripped 6 bases from V and 5 bases from J, with 10 bases between. The CDR3, as DNA: TGTGCCAGCAGAGTGGGACTTTATGGCTACACCTTC. This gives the protein CASRVGLYGYTF.

V is TRBV5-1 and J is TRBJ2-1, with a tentative D call TRBD2 (6 bases). The germline V and J ends were trimmed by 0 bases and 2 bases, with 9 bases remaining between them. The germline CDR1 and CDR2 sequences are SGHRS and YFSETQ. The CDR3 spans 15 residues. CDR3 nucleotides: TGCGCCAGCAGCTTGGCGGGGGTTACCTACAATGAGCAGTTCTTC. This gives the protein CASSLAGVTYNEQFF.

The rearrangement links TRBV20-1 to TRBJ2-5; D might be TRBD1 (6 bases). Germline CDR1 DFQATT, CDR2 SNEGSKA (reference sequence). V was clipped by 6 bases and J by 3 bases, with 8 bases between them. The CDR3 loop spans 11 amino acids. CDR3 residues: CSATGKETQYF. In DNA form, the CDR3 reads TGCAGTGCCACAGGGAAAGAGACCCAGTACTTC.

This chain uses TRBV7-2 with TRBJ2-7, with 12 bases fitting TRBD2. After removal of 6 bases from V and 0 bases from J, the junction contained 12 bases not matched to a gene. The germline CDR1 and CDR2 sequences are SGHTA and FQGNSA. The CDR3 contains 18 residues. CDR3 nucleotides: TGTGCCAGCAGTCTAACTAGCGGGGGGCCGAGGGTCTCCTACGAGCAGTACTTC. Its protein product is CASSLTSGGPRVSYEQYF.

The chain is built from TRBV19 and TRBJ2-7; TRBD2 matches 7 bases. V lost 0 bases to trimming and J lost 1 base; unmatched junction nucleotides: 3. From germline, CDR1 is LNHDA and CDR2 SQIVND (reference sequence). This CDR3 is built from 15 residues. The CDR3, as DNA: TGTGCCAGTAGTATAGACCCTAGCGGTTCCTACGAGCAGTACTTC. The encoded protein is CASSIDPSGSYEQYF.

This chain joins TRBV11-2 and TRBJ2-7; TRBD2 matches at 8 bases. The CDR3 has 13 amino acids. V lost 8 bases to trimming and J lost 5 bases; unmatched junction nucleotides: 8. CDR1 is SGHAT, CDR2 FQNNGV, per germline. The CDR3 coding sequence is TGTGCCAGCGGGACGGGAGGGCTGAACGAGCAGTACTTC. Encoded protein: CASGTGGLNEQYF.

The chain uses TRBV4-1 and TRBJ1-1, with D possibly TRBD1 on 5 matching bases. This CDR3 is 16 amino acids long. CDR1 is MGHRA and CDR2 is YSYEKL in the germline V gene. V lost 1 base and J lost 2, with 14 bases in between. The CDR3, as DNA: TGCGCCAGCAGCCAAGCTGTCAACAGGATTAACACTGAAGCTTTCTTT. Translating gives CASSQAVNRINTEAFF.

This chain uses TRBV28 with TRBJ1-4, with 9 bases matching TRBD1. V lost 6 bases, J lost 7 bases, and 6 bases stayed unmatched. Looked up from germline, CDR1 is MDHEN and CDR2 is SYDVKM. The CDR3 has 14 residues. The CDR3 sequence: CASSTGGVGEKLFF. The CDR3 region has the DNA TGTGCCAGCAGCACAGGGGGCGTCGGTGAAAAACTGTTTTTT.

The chain employs TRBV11-2 and TRBJ2-7, with D possibly being TRBD1 (5 bases). The V and J ends lost 5 bases and 1 base respectively, with 15 bases between them. CDR3 size: 15 residues. Germline lookup yields CDR1 SGHAT and CDR2 FQNNGV. The DNA for the CDR3 is TGTGCCAGCAGCCGCCAGACAGAGAATTCCTACGAGCAGTACTTC. It specifies CASSRQTENSYEQYF.